The rows below give T cell receptor beta chains drawn from one sample of a study of T-cell reconstitution after alpha-beta-depleted transplantation in children. TCRdb processed the PCR reads anew with MiXCR; each CDR3 protein has one entry. The data contain about a million distinct CDR3 sequences, about 29% of them seen just once; the ten biggest clones take up roughly 30%. Material: PBMCs, mostly from graft donor cells, obtained 360 days after TCRalphabeta/CD19-depleted stem cell transplant. Source of these receptors: a boy under two years old who had a stem cell transplant for SCID, so the T cells may come from the graft donor. The CDR3 runs from the conserved cysteine through the conserved F or W. The D gene is left open where the match is weak. Clone size is stated in some rows and not others, as once, few, many or a class when expanded.

few	-	TRBJ1-1	TRBV6-1	TGTGCCAGCACTAGAGAGGGGCGCGGAAACGGGGAAGCTTTCTTT	CASTREGRGNGEAFF
few	-	TRBJ2-3	TRBV5-1	TGCGCCAGCAGCTTGTCCCCCGAAGATACGCAGTATTTT	CASSLSPEDTQYF
-	-	TRBJ2-2	TRBV7-7	TGTGCCGGGGGGACCCCCGGGGAGCTGTTTTTT	CAGGTPGELFF
-	TRBD1	TRBJ1-1	TRBV29-1	TGCAGCACGGGACAGTCGAACACTGAAGCTTTCTTT	CSTGQSNTEAFF
-	TRBD2	TRBJ2-1	TRBV29-1	TGCAGCGTCCCCTCGGGGGGTTCGGGCAATGAGCAGTTCTTC	CSVPSGGSGNEQFF
few	-	TRBJ2-1	TRBV4-2	TGTGCCAGCAGCCAAGCCGGAGGAAACTACAATGAGCAGTTCTTC	CASSQAGGNYNEQFF
few	-	TRBJ1-2	TRBV27	TGTGCCAGCAGGGGGGGACTGAACTATGGCTACACCTTC	CASRGGLNYGYTF
few	TRBD2	TRBJ2-1	TRBV6-2/TRBV6-3	TGTGCCAGCAGCGACCAGGGCGGGGGCTACAATGAGCAGTTCTTC	CASSDQGGGYNEQFF
-	-	TRBJ2-2	TRBV18	TGTGCCAGCTCACCTAGGGACCCCACCACCGGGGAGCTGTTTTTT	CASSPRDPTTGELFF
few	-	TRBJ2-1	TRBV6-1	TGTGCCAGCATCAAAAGGGGCAGCTCCTACAATGAGCAGTTCTTC	CASIKRGSSYNEQFF
few	TRBD1	TRBJ2-6	TRBV28	TGTGCCAGCAGTCAAAGGACAGGGCGGGGGGCCAACGTCCTGACTTTC	CASSQRTGRGANVLTF
few	-	TRBJ1-6	TRBV12-3/TRBV12-4	TGTGCCAGCAGTTTGGGGGTTAGGCAACGCGGTTCACCCCTCCACTTT	CASSLGVRQRGSPLHF
-	-	TRBJ1-2	TRBV10-3	TGTGCCATCAACCCAGGGGACCTCCCCGGCTACACCTTC	CAINPGDLPGYTF
-	-	TRBJ2-1	TRBV6-2/TRBV6-3	TGTGCCAGCAGTTACTGGATGGGCAATGAGCAGTTCTTC	CASSYWMGNEQFF
-	-	TRBJ2-2	TRBV5-1	TGCGCCAGCAGCTTAACCAGGGACGCCGGGGAGCTGTTTTTT	CASSLTRDAGELFF
-	-	TRBJ1-2	TRBV20-1	TGCAGTGCTAGCACCGCCTATGGCTACACCTTC	CSASTAYGYTF
-	TRBD1	TRBJ2-7	TRBV7-2	TGTGCCAGCAGCTTGACAGGGCGCCACGAGCAGTACTTC	CASSLTGRHEQYF
-	TRBD2	TRBJ2-1	TRBV15	TGTGCCACCAGCAGAGAAAAGCGGGGCCACACCTACAATGAGCAGTTCTTC	CATSREKRGHTYNEQFF
-	-	TRBJ2-3	TRBV5-6	TGTGCCAGCAGCTTGGTGGGCGGACCCCGCACAGATACGCAGTATTTT	CASSLVGGPRTDTQYF
-	-	TRBJ2-5	TRBV6-2/TRBV6-3	TGTGCCAGCAGTTACCCGGGGCTGGTAGAGACCCAGTACTTC	CASSYPGLVETQYF
-	-	TRBJ1-6	TRBV11-2	TGTGCCATCAGCTTAGATCTGTGGGGGGCCCGTAATTCACCCCTCCACTTT	CAISLDLWGARNSPLHF
few	-	TRBJ1-4	TRBV4-1	TGCGCCAGCAGCCGGCCTAATGAAAAACTGTTTTTT	CASSRPNEKLFF
few	TRBD1	TRBJ1-4	TRBV28	TGTGCCAGCAGTTCAGGGGGGGGTAATGAAAAACTGTTTTTT	CASSSGGGNEKLFF
few	TRBD2	TRBJ2-7	TRBV2	TGTGCCAGCACTCGGACTAGATCCTACGAGCAGTACTTC	CASTRTRSYEQYF
few	-	TRBJ2-5	TRBV21-1	TGTGCCAGCAGCAAAGTCTGGTACCGGAAGACCCAGTACTTC	CASSKVWYRKTQYF
few	-	TRBJ2-3	TRBV20-1	TGCAGTGCCCCCTGGGCACCGGGGGGCCGGCGGGATACGCAGTATTTT	CSAPWAPGGRRDTQYF
few	TRBD2	TRBJ2-5	TRBV7-6	TGTGCCAGCAGCTTAGGTTGGACTAGCGGGGAAGAGACCCAGTACTTC	CASSLGWTSGEETQYF
-	TRBD1	TRBJ2-5	TRBV9	TGTGCCAGCAGCGCGACAGGGTACTTGGAGACCCAGTACTTC	CASSATGYLETQYF
few	-	TRBJ2-5	TRBV5-1	TGCGCCAGCACCCGCGGGGCTAGAGAGACCCAGTACTTC	CASTRGARETQYF
-	-	TRBJ2-7	TRBV15	TGTGCCACCAGCAGGCACCAGGACAGTCGGTACGAGCAGTACTTC	CATSRHQDSRYEQYF
few	TRBD1	TRBJ2-7	TRBV6-2/TRBV6-3	TGTGCCAGCAGTTCCCGGGGGACAGGGACCTACGAGCAGTACTTC	CASSSRGTGTYEQYF
few	-	TRBJ2-3	TRBV6-5	TGTGCCAGCAGTTCTAGAGCGGCAGGACATCAAGAGACGCAGTATTTT	CASSSRAAGHQETQYF
once	-	TRBJ2-1	TRBV6-4	TGTGCCAGCAGTGACTGGGGAAAAGATCTCAATGAGCAGTTCTTC	CASSDWGKDLNEQFF
-	TRBD1	TRBJ1-5	TRBV20-1	TGCAGTGCTACCCGACAGGGGTATAGCAATCAGCCCCAGCATTTT	CSATRQGYSNQPQHF
-	TRBD1	TRBJ2-7	TRBV9	TGTGCCAGCAGCGTAGGACAGGGCCTCGAGCAGTACTTC	CASSVGQGLEQYF
-	TRBD2	TRBJ2-7	TRBV7-2	TGTGCCAGCAGCTCCGTAGGGGGACTAGCGTACTACGAGCAGTACTTC	CASSSVGGLAYYEQYF
few	TRBD1	TRBJ1-2	TRBV27	TGTGCCAGCAGTACCCTACAGGGGCTAGGCTATGGCTACACCTTC	CASSTLQGLGYGYTF
few	-	TRBJ2-5	TRBV24-1	TGTGCCACCAGTGAACCCACAGACCGTCAAGAGACCCAGTACTTC	CATSEPTDRQETQYF
-	-	TRBJ2-2	TRBV6-1	TGTGCCAGCACTCCTCGGGTCTGGAGCACCGGGGAGCTGTTTTTT	CASTPRVWSTGELFF
few	TRBD2	TRBJ2-1	TRBV15	TGTGCCACCTCTCAACTAGCGGGGGAGTCCATTTCGGGCAATGAGCAGTTCTTC	CATSQLAGESISGNEQFF
-	-	TRBJ2-5	TRBV7-9	TGTGCCAGCAGCTTAAACCTGGGGGTCCAAGAGACCCAGTACTTC	CASSLNLGVQETQYF
-	-	TRBJ1-1	TRBV6-2/TRBV6-3	TGTGCCAGCAGTCCCTGGGGGGGGCGGATGGGCACTGAAGCTTTCTTT	CASSPWGGRMGTEAFF
few	-	TRBJ2-5	TRBV6-5	TGTGCCAGCAGTTATTGGGGAGGCCAAGAGACCCAGTACTTC	CASSYWGGQETQYF
few	-	TRBJ2-5	TRBV7-2	TGTGCCAGCAGCTTAGCGCTCGGGGGGCCCGGTGGGGCCCAGTACTTC	CASSLALGGPGGAQYF
many	-	TRBJ2-2	TRBV15	TGTGCCACCAGCCTGGGGGCCGGGGAGCTGTTTTTT	CATSLGAGELFF
few	-	TRBJ2-1	TRBV5-1	TGCGCCAGCAGCTCATCTCTAGGGACAGAGCAGTTCTTC	CASSSSLGTEQFF